A single sample gave rise to the 32 T cell receptor beta chains below, sequenced in a study of T cell responses to AZD1222 COVID-19 vaccine listed by TCRdb under 2021. Library preparation was by the immunoSEQ multiplex PCR assay. The clones in this table, taken by TCRdb from immuneACCESS, are in-frame only. Not every clone is retained; where verified, under half of the shortfall comes from an unresolved V gene, and the cause of the rest is unknown. This sample comprises under 150,000 clones, around nine tenths of them detected only once. The leading ten clones occupy 5% to 6.5% of the sample. The label giving this sample's time point can be read as: baseline before first vaccination. The sample here was peripheral blood, taken on day 0 of AZD1222 vaccination. Source of these receptors: an adult in good health.

The chain joins TRBV5-4 to TRBJ2-7; D possibly corresponds to TRBD1 (6 bases). The germline V gene encodes CDR1 SGHNT and CDR2 YYREEE (reference sequence). There are 15 residues in the CDR3. Between the trimmed V and J ends, which lost 3 bases and 0 bases, there was a span of 13 bases. The CDR3 DNA is TGTGCCAGCAGCTCTCCCACAGGGAACTCCTACGAGCAGTACTTC. Translation gives CASSSPTGNSYEQYF.

This chain connects TRBV10-1 to TRBJ2-7; 7 positions agree with TRBD1. The CDR3 extends over 16 amino acids. V shed 8 bases, J shed 0 bases, and the junction held 13 bases outside the gene matches. Germline assignment: CDR1 WNHNN and CDR2 SYGVQD (reference sequence). The CDR3 coding sequence is TGCGCCAGCTCATACCCCCCGGGACAGAACTCCTACGAGCAGTACTTC. Amino acids: CASSYPPGQNSYEQYF.

CDR3 sequence reads: CASSYSGGKAFF. The CDR3 DNA reads as TGTGCCAGCAGTTACTCAGGGGGGAAAGCTTTCTTT. This chain joins TRBV6-5 and TRBJ1-1, with D possibly being TRBD1 (6 bases). Trimming pared 0 bases from V and 9 bases from J, leaving 8 bases between. The germline V gene has CDR1 MNHEY and CDR2 SVGAGI. The CDR3 runs to 12 residues.

The chain joins TRBV4-2 to TRBJ1-2; 9 bases agree with TRBD1. Germline assignment: CDR1 LGHNA and CDR2 YNFKEQ. This CDR3 spans 18 amino acids. V dropped 3 bases and J dropped 6; count of bases not matched to a gene: 17. Here the CDR3 reads CASSHAGTGTLESDGYTF. The DNA of the CDR3 is TGTGCCAGCAGCCACGCCGGGACAGGGACGTTAGAATCGGATGGCTACACCTTC.

The chain combines TRBV4-3 with TRBJ2-7; D might be TRBD1 (7 bases). Trimming left V 0 bases short and J 1 base short, with 13 bases between. This CDR3 has 16 amino acids. Germline loops: CDR1 LGHNA, CDR2 YSLEER. The CDR3 region is CASSQDAAGGSYEQYF. In DNA form, the CDR3 reads TGCGCCAGCAGCCAAGACGCCGCAGGGGGGTCCTACGAGCAGTACTTC.

CDR3 region: CASSRGLAGELFF. As DNA, the CDR3 is TGCGCCAGCAGCCGAGGACTAGCCGGGGAGCTGTTTTTT. This chain connects TRBV4-3 to TRBJ2-2; 7 positions match TRBD2. This CDR3 comprises 13 residues. Looked up from germline, CDR1 is LGHNA and CDR2 is YSLEER. V lost 4 bases, J lost 6 bases, and 2 bases stayed unmatched.

V gene TRBV12-3 or TRBV12-4 combines with J gene TRBJ1-5; weak D call: TRBD1 (5 bases). The CDR3 runs to 13 residues. V was pared by 4 bases and J by 6 bases, with 10 bases between. CDR3 residues: CASSSPGSQPQHF. CDR3 sequence (DNA): TGTGCCAGCAGTTCTCCAGGGTCTCAGCCCCAGCATTTT.

The chain links TRBV6-5 to TRBJ2-4, with a possible D match to TRBD2 (7 bases). CDR1 and CDR2 from the germline V gene are MNHEY and SVGAGI. V was trimmed by 6 bases and J by 7 bases, leaving 19 bases between them. The CDR3 has 15 amino acids. CDR3 sequence: CASSRAGAAGNIQYF. As DNA, the CDR3 is TGTGCCAGCAGCCGCGCGGGGGCTGCGGGGAACATTCAGTACTTC.

J is TRBJ1-1 and V is TRBV29-1; 9 bases align to TRBD1. The germline gives CDR1 SQVTM, CDR2 ANQGSEA. The trim removed 8 bases at V and 11 bases at J, leaving 12 bases unmatched. The CDR3 consists of 12 residues. The CDR3 DNA is TGCAGCACGGCCCCCGGGACAGGGAGGGCTTTCTTT. Protein sequence: CSTAPGTGRAFF.

This chain links TRBV6-5 with TRBJ1-6; 8 nucleotides agree with TRBD1. V shed 2 bases, J shed 7 bases, and the junction held 1 base outside the gene matches. The CDR3 runs 14 residues. The V gene's germline CDR1 is MNHEY and CDR2 SVGAGI. CDR3 sequence: CASSYDRGNSPLHF. The CDR3 coding sequence is TGTGCCAGCAGTTACGACAGGGGAAATTCACCCCTCCACTTT.

The chain carries TRBV19 and TRBJ2-3; TRBD1 is a possible D gene (5 bases). Germline CDR1 is LNHDA and CDR2 is SQIVND (reference sequence). The ends were cut back, 4 bases at V and 1 base at J, with 12 bases in the middle. CDR3 length: 15 residues. The CDR3 here is CASSRQPAGTDTQYF. CDR3 in DNA: TGTGCCAGTAGTAGACAGCCAGCTGGCACAGATACGCAGTATTTT.

The chain couples TRBV29-1 to TRBJ1-1, with unresolved D. The germline V gene has CDR1 SQVTM and CDR2 ANQGSEA. V was pared by 4 bases and J by 1 base, with 7 bases between. There are 12 residues in the CDR3. CDR3 coding DNA: TGCAGCGTTGTACTGGGGAACACTGAAGCTTTCTTT. It encodes CSVVLGNTEAFF.

The chain employs TRBV4-3 and TRBJ2-3, with D unclear. The V and J ends lost 2 bases and 1 base respectively, with 4 bases between them. Germline V gene data show CDR1 as LGHNA and CDR2 as YSLEER. The CDR3 extends over 13 amino acids. The CDR3 nucleotides are TGCGCCAGCAGCCAAAGCGGCACAGATACGCAGTATTTT. This gives the protein CASSQSGTDTQYF.

J is TRBJ2-2 and V is TRBV28; TRBD2 matches at 8 bases. Germline-derived CDR1 and CDR2 are MDHEN and SYDVKM. After removal of 3 bases from V and 6 bases from J, the junction contained 9 bases not matched to a gene. This CDR3 comprises 16 residues. The CDR3 reads CASSLIRAGGAGELFF. The CDR3 region has the DNA TGTGCCAGCAGTTTGATTCGGGCGGGAGGAGCCGGGGAGCTGTTTTTT.

This chain links TRBV27 with TRBJ1-1; a weak D match, TRBD1 (5 bases). From germline, CDR1 is MNHEY and CDR2 SMNVEV (reference sequence). V dropped 4 bases and J dropped 4 bases, with 13 bases sitting between them. The CDR3 is made up of 14 amino acids. As DNA, the CDR3 is TGTGCCAGCAGTTGGGGGATTGGGAGCACTGAAGCTTTCTTT. Amino acid sequence: CASSWGIGSTEAFF.

CDR3 DNA sequence: TGTGCCAGCAGTGAAAGCCGGACAGGGCCTCCGAGGTACTTC. This encodes CASSESRTGPPRYF. This rearrangement joins TRBV6-1 to TRBJ2-5; 8 bases agree with TRBD1. Trimming at V came to 2 bases and at J to 13 bases, leaving 12 bases not matched to a gene. There are 14 residues in the CDR3. The germline gives CDR1 MNHNS, CDR2 SASEGT.

V gene TRBV28 combines with J gene TRBJ1-5; 7 nucleotides align to TRBD1. Losses at the gene ends were 7 bases for V and 3 bases for J; bases not matched to a gene: 9. This CDR3 has 15 amino acids. Germline assignment: CDR1 MDHEN and CDR2 SYDVKM. This chain's CDR3 is CASTDRTGYNQPQHF. CDR3 coding DNA: TGTGCCAGCACCGATAGGACAGGCTACAATCAGCCCCAGCATTTT.

The V gene is TRBV12-5, the J gene TRBJ2-1; a possible D gene is TRBD2 (5 bases). The V end lost 7 bases, the J end lost 3 bases, and 13 bases lay between the germline ends. CDR1 is LGHNT, CDR2 FRNRAP, per germline. This CDR3 is 14 amino acids long. The CDR3 DNA sequence: TGTGCTAGTGCCCGGGGATACAACTACAATGAGCAGTTCTTC. It specifies CASARGYNYNEQFF.

This chain links TRBV7-9 with TRBJ1-6; tentatively, D is TRBD1 (5 bases). V was shortened by 6 bases and J by 8 bases, with 8 bases between the two germline ends. Germline CDR1 SEHNR, CDR2 FQNEAQ (reference sequence). This CDR3 spans 12 amino acids. The CDR3 sequence: CASSAGYSPLHF. The CDR3 nucleotides read TGTGCCAGCAGTGCAGGGTATTCACCCCTCCACTTT.

The J gene is TRBJ2-7, the V gene TRBV2, with D perhaps TRBD1 (7 bases). The CDR3 has 14 amino acids. Germline V gene lookup returns CDR1 SNHLY and CDR2 FYNNEI. Trimming removed 8 bases at V and 4 bases at J, with 18 bases between. The CDR3 DNA reads TGTGCCAGCGGCGGGGACAGCCGCGGATACGAGCAGTACTTC. This codes for CASGGDSRGYEQYF.

This clone appeared a single time. The gene calls are TRBV13 and TRBJ1-1, with 8 nucleotides matching TRBD1. The CDR3 runs to 16 residues. The V gene end was trimmed by 2 bases and the J gene end by 0 bases; junction bases not matched to a gene: 5. Per the germline V gene, CDR1 is PRHDT and CDR2 is FYEKMQ (reference sequence). DNA of the CDR3: TGTGCCAGCAGCTTAATGCAGGGGGCAATGAACACTGAAGCTTTCTTT. This encodes CASSLMQGAMNTEAFF.

This chain connects TRBV19 to TRBJ1-6; D may be TRBD1 (6 bases). The length of the CDR3 is 13 residues. CDR1 is LNHDA and CDR2 is SQIVND in the germline V gene (reference sequence). Deletions cut 3 bases from V and 10 bases from J, with 10 bases between. CDR3 loop: CASSIGRGSPLHF. In DNA form, the CDR3 reads TGTGCCAGTAGTATTGGCAGGGGATCACCCCTCCACTTT.

V gene TRBV27 combines with J gene TRBJ1-4, with D hard to call. Trimming pared 6 bases from V and 2 bases from J, leaving 7 bases between. There are 13 residues in the CDR3. CDR1 is MNHEY and CDR2 is SMNVEV in the germline V gene (reference sequence). The CDR3 sequence: CASSHSTNEKLFF. As DNA, the CDR3 is TGTGCCAGCAGCCATTCTACTAATGAAAAACTGTTTTTT.

For the CDR3, the DNA is TGTGCCACCACATTGGGGAGGTGGACTAATGAAAAACTGTTTTTT. Its protein is CATTLGRWTNEKLFF. The rearrangement uses TRBV19 and TRBJ1-4; D is undetermined. The CDR3 has 15 amino acids. V lost 10 bases and J lost 2, with 17 bases in between. CDR1 is LNHDA, CDR2 SQIVND, per germline (reference sequence).

The chain couples TRBV27 to TRBJ2-7; a possible D gene is TRBD2 (5 bases). The CDR3 contains 13 residues. Between the trimmed V and J ends, which lost 2 bases and 10 bases, there was a span of 15 bases. Germline lookup yields CDR1 MNHEY and CDR2 SMNVEV (reference sequence). This chain's CDR3 is CASSLPGSRLQYF. DNA for the CDR3: TGTGCCAGCAGTTTACCGGGATCCCGACTTCAGTACTTC.

This chain uses TRBV3-1 (or the pseudogene TRBV3-2) with TRBJ1-1; the D is unclear. Trimming pared 0 bases from V and 5 bases from J, leaving 25 bases between. This CDR3 contains 19 residues. Germline CDR1 and CDR2: LGHDT and YNNKEL (reference sequence). CDR3 sequence reads: CASSQEARIRRGGSTEAFF. The DNA for the CDR3 is TGTGCCAGCAGCCAAGAAGCCCGAATAAGGCGGGGAGGATCGACTGAAGCTTTCTTT.

This rearrangement joins TRBV27 to TRBJ1-2, with 9 bases matching TRBD1. The CDR3 consists of 15 residues. J lost 4 bases, V lost 3 bases, and 6 bases had no gene match. The germline V gene encodes CDR1 MNHEY and CDR2 SMNVEV (reference sequence). The CDR3 DNA reads as TGTGCCAGCAGTTTCCGCGGGACAGGGATCTATGGCTACACCTTC. This codes for CASSFRGTGIYGYTF.

The chain links TRBV7-2 to TRBJ1-1; 7 nucleotides match TRBD1. The V gene end was trimmed by 7 bases and the J gene end by 5 bases; junction bases not matched to a gene: 13. Looked up from germline, CDR1 is SGHTA and CDR2 is FQGNSA. CDR3 length: 15 amino acids. The CDR3 is CASNVKVAGGTEAFF. The CDR3 region has the DNA TGTGCCAGCAACGTCAAGGTGGCAGGGGGGACTGAAGCTTTCTTT.

This clone was detected only once. The chain is built from TRBV7-2 and TRBJ1-2; D uncertain. CDR1 SGHTA and CDR2 FQGNSA come from the germline V gene. The ends were cut back, 0 bases at V and 3 bases at J, with 8 bases in the middle. The length of the CDR3 is 14 residues. Here the CDR3 DNA reads TGTGCCAGCAGCTTAGCGGATCTGGACTATGGCTACACCTTC. It specifies CASSLADLDYGYTF.

The chain links TRBV4-3 to TRBJ2-1, with D perhaps TRBD2 (6 bases). V shed 2 bases and J shed 3 bases, with 17 bases lying between them. Germline V gives CDR1 LGHNA, CDR2 YSLEER. This CDR3 is built from 17 residues. CDR3 bases: TGCGCCAGCAGCCAATCCCTTGTGGAGCGGGTCTACAATGAGCAGTTCTTC. Its translation is CASSQSLVERVYNEQFF.

This rearrangement joins TRBV7-2 to TRBJ2-7, with D unclear. Looked up from germline, CDR1 is SGHTA and CDR2 is FQGNSA. Trimming cost V 2 bases and J 3 bases, with 8 bases left between them. The CDR3 sequence is 13 residues long. CDR3 in DNA: TGTGCCAGCAGCTTAACGACGCGCTACGAGCAGTACTTC. It encodes CASSLTTRYEQYF.

The rearrangement joins TRBV7-9 to TRBJ1-1, with D unclear. The CDR3 extends over 15 amino acids. V shed 1 base and J shed 0 bases, with 9 bases lying between them. CDR1 is SEHNR, CDR2 FQNEAQ, per germline (reference sequence). CDR3 nucleotides: TGTGCCAGCAGCTTAGGTGCAGGTATGAACACTGAAGCTTTCTTT. This codes for CASSLGAGMNTEAFF.